These T cell receptor beta chains were read from a single sample in a study of blood T cell repertoires in COVID-19. Repertoires were generated with immunoSEQ multiplex PCR, while TCRdb's copy carries only in-frame clones and drops some. The sample holds under 250,000 clones; 82% are singletons and the top ten take 3% to 4%. Sequenced: PBMCs or T cells enriched from blood (not recorded which). Receptor source: an older woman who had recovered from COVID-19. CDR3s include the opening cysteine and the closing phenylalanine or tryptophan. The D gene is left open where the match is weak. A row's size may be missing; if present it is once, few, many or a size class.

>TRBV9|TRBJ1-6|once|.
CASSVSGDSPLHF
TGTGCCAGCAGCGTATCAGGGGATTCACCCCTCCACTTT
>TRBV11-2|TRBJ1-1|.|TRBD1
CATRTGNTEAFF
TGTGCCACCCGGACAGGGAACACTGAAGCTTTCTTT
>TRBV6-5|TRBJ2-7|.|TRBD1
CASSKGQGAYEQYF
TGTGCCAGCTCAAAAGGACAGGGGGCGTACGAGCAGTACTTC
>TRBV7-9|TRBJ2-3|few|.
CASSRSPGGTDTQYF
TGTGCCAGCAGCCGTTCGCCTGGAGGCACAGATACGCAGTATTTT
>TRBV4-2|TRBJ1-2|.|.
CASSQAGGGYGYTF
TGTGCCAGCAGCCAAGCCGGGGGGGGCTATGGCTACACCTTC
>TRBV13|TRBJ2-7|few|TRBD1
CASSLGKGQGNYEQYF
TGTGCCAGCAGCTTAGGCAAGGGACAGGGGAACTACGAGCAGTACTTC
>TRBV27|TRBJ1-5|many|.
CASSLRSLQGSGQPQHF
TGTGCCAGCAGTTTAAGGAGCTTACAGGGAAGTGGCCAGCCCCAGCATTTT
>TRBV29-1|TRBJ1-2|.|.
CSAGDPAGYTF
TGCAGCGCCGGAGACCCCGCCGGCTACACCTTC
>TRBV19|TRBJ2-5|.|TRBD1
CASSGTGGQETQYF
TGTGCCAGTAGTGGGACAGGGGGCCAAGAGACCCAGTACTTC
>TRBV5-1|TRBJ2-2|.|TRBD2
CASSLLAGANTGELFF
TGCGCCAGCAGCTTACTAGCGGGGGCGAACACCGGGGAGCTGTTTTTT
>TRBV7-9|TRBJ2-3|.|.
CASSPTRDTQYF
TGTGCCAGCAGCCCAACGAGGGATACGCAGTATTTT